This TCR beta chain was retrieved from a study of technical replicates of blood from a few donors. Assay: immunoSEQ multiplex PCR; the TCRdb copy retains only in-frame clones and omits some. This repertoire shows tens of thousands of clones, roughly 89% found once; its top ten account for 0.41%. The germline gives CDR1 PRHDT, CDR2 FYEKMQ (reference sequence). There are 14 residues in the CDR3. The V gene lost 2 bases and the J gene lost 7 bases, with 14 bases spanning the gap. Sequencing was performed on T cells isolated from PBMCs. This receptor was taken from a human donor in good health. This sequence joins TRBV13 and TRBJ1-2, with D possibly matching TRBD1 (5 bases). The CDR3 loop reads CASSLQGYLLGYTF. The CDR3 nucleotides are TGTGCCAGCAGCTTACAGGGCTACCTACTTGGCTACACCTTC.